These T cell receptor beta chains were read from a single sample in a study of shared clonotypes between healthy human individuals. Clones were read by immunoSEQ multiplex PCR, and TCRdb kept only the in-frame ones, dropping some. Found here are approximately 1.9 million clones, roughly 95% of them singletons; the top ten hold roughly 1.7%. Sequencing input: naive CD8+ T cells from PBMCs. The receptors here all came from a young man in good health. Some clones in this sample may be carry-over from other donors' samples. Each CDR3 is given with its conserved first and last residue. D genes are given only for firm matches. A row's size may be missing; if present it is once, few, many or a size class.

TRBD1,-,TRBJ1-2,TRBV7-9,TGTGCCAGCACTTCACCCGAGAGACAGGGGTTGGGTGGCTACACCTTC,CASTSPERQGLGGYTF
-,once,TRBJ2-7,TRBV7-9,TGTGCCAGCAGCTTAGAGACCCTGGTCGGGATCTACGAGCAGTACTTC,CASSLETLVGIYEQYF
TRBD1,-,TRBJ1-2,TRBV10-3,TGTGCCATCAGACAAACGCGGGACAGGGGTAACTATGGCTACACCTTC,CAIRQTRDRGNYGYTF
TRBD2,-,TRBJ2-1,TRBV5-1,TGCGCCAGCAGCTCCACGGGAGCGGGAGGTCACAATGAGCAGTTCTTC,CASSSTGAGGHNEQFF
TRBD1,-,TRBJ1-3,TRBV19,TGTGCCAGTAGCGGGACAGGCGGAAACACCATATATTTT,CASSGTGGNTIYF
-,-,TRBJ1-5,TRBV27,TGTGCCAGCAGTTTATTGGCAACTCAGCAGCCCCAGCATTTT,CASSLLATQQPQHF
TRBD2,-,TRBJ2-7,TRBV28,TGTGCCAGCAGTTTCGAGGGAGGGGACGAGCAGTACTTC,CASSFEGGDEQYF
TRBD2,-,TRBJ2-7,TRBV7-9,TGTGCCAGCAGCTTAGCGCGGCCTAGCGGGAGTTACGAGCAGTACTTC,CASSLARPSGSYEQYF
TRBD2,-,TRBJ2-7,TRBV10-2,TGCGCCAGCTTGGTTGCCGGGACTAGCGGATCCTACGAGCAGTACTTC,CASLVAGTSGSYEQYF
-,-,TRBJ1-1,TRBV6-6,TGTGCCAGCAGGCCACAGGGAGCGGACACTGAAGCTTTCTTT,CASRPQGADTEAFF
TRBD1,-,TRBJ2-6,TRBV27,TGTGCCAGCGACAGGGCTATCAGCTCTGGGGCCAACGTCCTGACTTTC,CASDRAISSGANVLTF
TRBD1,-,TRBJ1-1,TRBV6-5,TGTGCCAGCAGCAAGGACAGGGTGAACACTGAAGCTTTCTTT,CASSKDRVNTEAFF
TRBD1,-,TRBJ1-6,TRBV27,TGTGCCAGCACCAAATTAAGGGACAGCCGGGGACCCCTCCACTTT,CASTKLRDSRGPLHF
-,once,TRBJ2-1,TRBV4-1,TGCGCCAGCAGCCAGACCGGGACGACAAGCTCCTACAATGAGCAGTTCTTC,CASSQTGTTSSYNEQFF
TRBD2,-,TRBJ2-3,TRBV27,TGTGCCAGCATTACGGGACTAGCGGGAGACACAGATACGCAGTATTTT,CASITGLAGDTDTQYF
-,-,TRBJ2-5,TRBV7-9,TGTGCCAGCAGCTTGTTTGTAAGGGGCCCCCGGGAGACCCAGTACTTC,CASSLFVRGPRETQYF
-,-,TRBJ2-7,TRBV6-5,TGTGCCAGCAGTTACGACGGAAGCTCCTACGAGCAGTACTTC,CASSYDGSSYEQYF
-,once,TRBJ1-1,TRBV5-1,TGCGCCAGCAGCTTTGAGGCGAACACTGAAGCTTTCTTT,CASSFEANTEAFF
TRBD1,-,TRBJ1-2,TRBV5-1,TGCGCCAGCAGCTTGCTTCCGGGACAGAACTATGGCTACACCTTC,CASSLLPGQNYGYTF
TRBD1,-,TRBJ2-3,TRBV27,TGTGCCAGCAGTCTTAGGACAGGGGGCACAGATACGCAGTATTTT,CASSLRTGGTDTQYF
TRBD1,once,TRBJ1-5,TRBV19,TGTGCCAGTGGGACCGACAGGGAAGAAACGGTTGATCAGCCCCAGCATTTT,CASGTDREETVDQPQHF
-,-,TRBJ2-7,TRBV7-3,TGTGCCAGCAGCTTAATTGGGGGTCTCTCCTACGAGCAGTACTTC,CASSLIGGLSYEQYF
TRBD2,-,TRBJ2-3,TRBV29-1,TGCAGCGTTGATCCAGGGAGGGGCACAGATACGCAGTATTTT,CSVDPGRGTDTQYF
TRBD1,once,TRBJ2-1,TRBV15,TGTGCCACCAGCAGAGGCCGTCGGGACAGGGGATACAATGAGCAGTTCTTC,CATSRGRRDRGYNEQFF
TRBD2,-,TRBJ2-1,TRBV7-9,TGTGCCAGCCACCCAACGGGAGGGAACAATGAGCAGTTCTTC,CASHPTGGNNEQFF
TRBD2,-,TRBJ2-2,TRBV9,TGTGCCAGCAGCGGCGGGGGACTAGCGGGAGGCCATAACACCGGGGAGCTGTTTTTT,CASSGGGLAGGHNTGELFF
TRBD1,-,TRBJ2-2,TRBV9,TGTGCCAGCAGCGGAGACTACAGGGGCCCCGGGGAGCTGTTTTTT,CASSGDYRGPGELFF